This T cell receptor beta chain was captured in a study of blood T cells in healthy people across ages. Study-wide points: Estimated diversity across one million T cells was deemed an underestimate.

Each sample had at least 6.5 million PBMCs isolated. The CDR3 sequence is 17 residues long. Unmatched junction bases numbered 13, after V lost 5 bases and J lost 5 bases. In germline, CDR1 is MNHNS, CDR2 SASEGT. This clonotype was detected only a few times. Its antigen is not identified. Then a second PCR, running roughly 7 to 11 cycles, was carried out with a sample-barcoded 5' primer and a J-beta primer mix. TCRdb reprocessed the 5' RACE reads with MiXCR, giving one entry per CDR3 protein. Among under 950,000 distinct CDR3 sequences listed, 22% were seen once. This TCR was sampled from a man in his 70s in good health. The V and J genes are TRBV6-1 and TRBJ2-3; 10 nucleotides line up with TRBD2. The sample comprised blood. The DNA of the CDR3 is TGTGCCAGCAGTCCAACCGGGGGTAGCGGGGGGTTAGATACGCAGTATTTT. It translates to CASSPTGGSGGLDTQYF.